This T cell receptor (beta chain) was observed in a study of blood T cell repertoires in COVID-19. The data were produced by immunoSEQ multiplex PCR, yet TCRdb's version contains in-frame clones alone and is incomplete. The table includes 150,000 or so clones, roughly 82% detected once. Trimming took 0 bases from V and 4 from J, leaving 13 bases between them. The length of the CDR3 is 15 residues. Germline lookup yields CDR1 MNHNS and CDR2 SASEGT. This sequence was found in a woman between 45 and 60 years old in a cohort sampled during active or convalescent COVID-19. Input material: peripheral blood. The chain recombines TRBV6-1 with TRBJ2-7; no firm D call. CDR3 nucleotides: TGTGCCAGCAGTGAAGCGAGGTATCGAAGGTACGAGCAGTACTTC. Translating it yields CASSEARYRRYEQYF.